These T cell receptor beta chains were read from a single sample in a study of cytomegalovirus exposure and HLA in healthy donors. TCRdb's copy holds only in-frame clones and misses some; the assay was immunoSEQ multiplex PCR. Altogether roughly 140,000 clones are present, nearly 80% being singletons, with the ten largest covering less than 2%. The specimen was PBMCs. Source of these receptors: a woman aged 30 to 39 in good health and CMV-seronegative. CDR3s include the opening cysteine and the closing phenylalanine or tryptophan. A D gene is named only where the DNA matches it firmly. Some rows have no size entry. The others give once, few or many, or a class for an expanded clone.

D gene: .
clone size: .
J gene: TRBJ2-3
V gene: TRBV9
CDR3 DNA: TGTGCCAGCAGCGTAGCCGGGACTCTTCTCACAGATACGCAGTATTTT
CDR3 protein: CASSVAGTLLTDTQYF

D gene: TRBD1
clone size: .
J gene: TRBJ1-1
V gene: TRBV11-2
CDR3 DNA: TGTGCCAGCAGTCCTTCGGGACAGAATTATGAAGCTTTCTTT
CDR3 protein: CASSPSGQNYEAFF

D gene: TRBD2
clone size: once
J gene: TRBJ2-1
V gene: TRBV7-3
CDR3 DNA: TGTGCCAGCAGCCCTCGGGGGGGGCTCGCGAATGAGCAGTTCTTC
CDR3 protein: CASSPRGGLANEQFF

D gene: TRBD1
clone size: once
J gene: TRBJ1-1
V gene: TRBV9
CDR3 DNA: TGTGCCAGCAGCGTCCATCACAGGGGGCCCACTGAAGCTTTCTTT
CDR3 protein: CASSVHHRGPTEAFF

D gene: TRBD1
clone size: few
J gene: TRBJ1-1
V gene: TRBV5-1
CDR3 DNA: TGCGCCAGCAGCTCGGGACAGCTGAACACTGAAGCTTTCTTT
CDR3 protein: CASSSGQLNTEAFF

D gene: .
clone size: .
J gene: TRBJ1-6
V gene: TRBV4-2
CDR3 DNA: TGTGCCAGCAGCGGCCAGGGGTATAATTCACCCCTCCACTTT
CDR3 protein: CASSGQGYNSPLHF

D gene: TRBD1
clone size: .
J gene: TRBJ1-2
V gene: TRBV18
CDR3 DNA: TGTGCCAGCTCAGCGGAGGACAGGGGGATATTTCCGCCTTTTGGGTATGGCTACACCTTC
CDR3 protein: CASSAEDRGIFPPFGYGYTF

D gene: .
clone size: .
J gene: TRBJ1-5
V gene: TRBV19
CDR3 DNA: TGTGCCAGTAGTATGTCAGGCTATAGCAATCAGCCCCAGCATTTT
CDR3 protein: CASSMSGYSNQPQHF

D gene: TRBD2
clone size: .
J gene: TRBJ2-4
V gene: TRBV10-1
CDR3 DNA: TGCGCCAGCGGCGAGCGGGGGTTCTCCAAAAACATTCAGTACTTC
CDR3 protein: CASGERGFSKNIQYF

D gene: .
clone size: .
J gene: TRBJ2-3
V gene: TRBV5-1
CDR3 DNA: TGCGCCAGCAGCTTGGTAGGGGTCCCCACAGATACGCAGTATTTT
CDR3 protein: CASSLVGVPTDTQYF

D gene: TRBD1
clone size: .
J gene: TRBJ1-1
V gene: TRBV7-9
CDR3 DNA: TGTGCCAGCAGCTTGGACAGGGACACTGAAGCTTTCTTT
CDR3 protein: CASSLDRDTEAFF

D gene: .
clone size: .
J gene: TRBJ1-1
V gene: TRBV30
CDR3 DNA: TGTGCCTGGAGTGTACGAGCCCTTGAAGCTTTCTTT
CDR3 protein: CAWSVRALEAFF

D gene: .
clone size: .
J gene: TRBJ2-7
V gene: TRBV6-6
CDR3 DNA: TGTGCCAGCAGTGGGGGGAGCTCCTACGAGCAGTACTTC
CDR3 protein: CASSGGSSYEQYF

D gene: .
clone size: once
J gene: TRBJ1-1
V gene: TRBV6-1
CDR3 DNA: TGTGCCAGCAGTGATAGGGGACAGAACACTGAAGCTTTCTTT
CDR3 protein: CASSDRGQNTEAFF